One sample yielded the 25 T cell receptor beta chains listed below, sequenced in a study of T cells after yellow fever vaccination. TCRdb recomputed calls from the 5' RACE reads with MiXCR, one row per CDR3 protein. In the table there are some 250,000 distinct CDR3 sequences, 6% to 7.5% of which are singletons. Sequences were derived from CD4+ T cells sorted from PBMCs, sampled 15 days after the yellow fever booster vaccination. These receptors were taken from a man aged 30 to 39 who received the YFV17D yellow fever vaccine.

The chain employs TRBV5-1 and TRBJ1-5, with D possibly TRBD1 on 6 matching bases. With 0 bases removed from V and 7 bases from J, the gap between germline ends came to 11 bases. CDR3 length: 14 residues. Per the germline V gene, CDR1 is SGHRS and CDR2 is YFSETQ. The CDR3 DNA sequence: TGCGCCAGCAGCTTGGGGTCAGGGGACCAGCCCCAGCATTTT. It yields the protein CASSLGSGDQPQHF.

In this sample, this clonotype turned up many times. The V gene is TRBV29-1, the J gene TRBJ2-2; D remains unclear. CDR3 size: 13 residues. V gave up 4 bases and J gave up 7 bases, with 13 bases separating them. Germline loops: CDR1 SQVTM, CDR2 ANQGSEA. The CDR3, as DNA: TGCAGCGTTGCCCCATTACATGGCGGGGAGCTGTTTTTT. This encodes CSVAPLHGGELFF.

This clonotype was picked up a small number of times. The chain couples TRBV20-1 to TRBJ2-3; D gene unclear. This CDR3 is 10 amino acids long. Germline V CDR1 and CDR2: DFQATT, SNEGSKA (reference sequence). V lost 3 bases, J lost 3 bases, and 1 base lay in between. CDR3 in amino acids: CSARTDTQYF. As DNA, the CDR3 is TGCAGTGCTAGGACAGATACGCAGTATTTT.

This clonotype was seen a few times. V is TRBV19 and J is TRBJ1-2, with D possibly being TRBD1 (5 bases). This CDR3 contains 15 residues. Germline-derived CDR1 and CDR2 are LNHDA and SQIVND (reference sequence). With 6 bases removed from V and 5 bases from J, the gap between germline ends came to 19 bases. The CDR3 nucleotides read TGTGCCAGTAGCTCTTTAGGGACCTCGACTTATGGCTACACCTTC. Residues: CASSSLGTSTYGYTF.

The rearrangement links TRBV5-6 to TRBJ1-5, with D hard to call. The CDR3 totals 14 residues. The V gene lost 4 bases and the J gene lost 12 bases, with 20 bases spanning the gap. Germline CDR1 is SGHDT and CDR2 is YYEEEE. The CDR3 bases are TGTGCCAGCAGCCGGAGGACGGCCCAAATTGGCCAGCATTTT. It is translated as CASSRRTAQIGQHF.

The chain employs TRBV30 and TRBJ2-7; the D gene is possibly TRBD2 (7 bases). The V end was cut by 5 bases, the J end by 2 bases, with 13 bases between. The germline V gene encodes CDR1 GTSNPN and CDR2 SVGIG (reference sequence). There are 13 residues in the CDR3. CDR3 amino acids: CAWGRGEAYEQYF. The CDR3 coding sequence is TGTGCCTGGGGGAGGGGGGAAGCCTACGAGCAGTACTTC.

This clonotype was recorded at least ten times. The genes are TRBV12-3 or TRBV12-4 and TRBJ2-7, with TRBD1 matching over 7 bases. This CDR3 region has 16 residues. V shed 4 bases, J shed 0 bases, and the junction held 9 bases outside the gene matches. This chain's CDR3 is CASSSFWTGPSYEQYF. CDR3 bases: TGTGCCAGCAGTTCTTTCTGGACAGGTCCCTCCTACGAGCAGTACTTC.

The chain joins TRBV7-9 to TRBJ1-1, with TRBD1 as a possible D gene (5 bases). Germline CDR1 and CDR2: SEHNR and FQNEAQ (reference sequence). The CDR3 has 15 residues. V dropped 10 bases and J dropped 3 bases, with 21 bases sitting between them. The DNA of the CDR3 is TGTGCCACCTCGAGGGCAGAGGGGCGGGACACTGAAGCTTTCTTT. Protein product: CATSRAEGRDTEAFF. Based on the CDR3 plus reference TRBV7-9 and TRBJ1-1, the full variable domain is DTGVSQNPRHKITKRGQNVTFRCDPISEHNRLYWYRQTLGQGPEFLTYFQNEAQLEKSRLLSDRFSAERPKGSFSTLEIQRTEQGDSAMYLCATSRAEGRDTEAFFGQGTRLTVV.

At least ten counts were recorded for this clonotype. The chain links TRBV5-1 to TRBJ2-1; 7 bases agree with TRBD2. The CDR3 extends over 13 amino acids. The junction had 5 bases not matched to a gene; V was cut back by 4 bases and J by 7 bases. The germline V gene encodes CDR1 SGHRS and CDR2 YFSETQ. The CDR3 DNA reads TGCGCCAGCAGCGGGGGGGGATTTAATGAGCAGTTCTTC. Residues: CASSGGGFNEQFF.

This clonotype was detected a few times. This chain connects TRBV12-3 or TRBV12-4 to TRBJ1-2; D perhaps matches TRBD1 (5 bases). The CDR3 is 15 amino acids. Trimming cost V 6 bases and J 7 bases, with 21 bases left between them. This CDR3 reads CASSDRGRVPSGYTF. The CDR3 bases are TGTGCCAGCAGCGACAGAGGCAGGGTTCCCTCTGGCTACACCTTC.

V gene TRBV11-3 combines with J gene TRBJ2-3, with D possibly being TRBD1 (6 bases). There are 16 residues in the CDR3. Germline CDR1 reads SGHNT; CDR2 reads YENEEA. Trimming shortened V by 3 bases and J by 3 bases, and 16 bases separated the two germline ends. The CDR3 sequence is CASSFRDTYGTDTQYF. The CDR3 DNA follows: TGTGCCAGCAGCTTCCGGGACACCTACGGGACAGATACGCAGTATTTT. The full variable domain, rest sourced from reference TRBV11-3 and TRBJ2-3, is EAGVVQSPRYKIIEKKQPVAFWCNPISGHNTLYWYLQNLGQGPELLIRYENEEAVDDSQLPKDRFSAERLKGVDSTLKIQPAELGDSAVYLCASSFRDTYGTDTQYFGPGTRLTVL.

This chain joins TRBV7-2 and TRBJ1-5; D gene unclear. Trimming took off 5 bases at V and 4 bases at J, with 6 bases between the two ends. The CDR3 runs to 12 residues. From germline, CDR1 is SGHTA and CDR2 FQGNSA. Written as DNA, the CDR3 is TGTGCCAGCAGCAATCCAAATCAGCCCCAGCATTTT. Amino acid sequence: CASSNPNQPQHF.

This clonotype came up many times. The DNA of the CDR3 is TGCAGTGCCACCCTCACTCGGAAACGCGACGAGCAGTACTTC. Its protein is CSATLTRKRDEQYF. The chain is built from TRBV20-1 and TRBJ2-7; no definite D call. Germline CDR1 DFQATT, CDR2 SNEGSKA (reference sequence). Trimming pared 6 bases from V and 5 bases from J, leaving 20 bases between. The CDR3 extends over 14 amino acids.

The chain links TRBV2 to TRBJ2-1, with no clear D. Trimming removed 6 bases at V and 12 bases at J, with 24 bases between. The CDR3 covers 15 residues. CDR1 and CDR2 from the germline V gene are SNHLY and FYNNEI. The CDR3 region is CASRETVLSLFAQFF. In DNA form, the CDR3 reads TGTGCCAGCAGGGAGACGGTTCTGTCCCTCTTCGCGCAGTTCTTC.

This clonotype has at least ten counts. The chain links TRBV28 to TRBJ2-7, with TRBD2 as a possible D gene (5 bases). Per germline, CDR1 MDHEN and CDR2 SYDVKM. This CDR3 is 13 amino acids long. Trimming left V 10 bases short and J 3 bases short, with 16 bases between. CDR3 amino acids: CATGGTVLYEQYF. The CDR3 coding sequence is TGTGCCACCGGAGGAACAGTTCTCTACGAGCAGTACTTC. Based on the CDR3 plus reference TRBV28 and TRBJ2-7, the full variable domain is DVKVTQSSRYLVKRTGEKVFLECVQDMDHENMFWYRQDPGLGLRLIYFSYDVKMKEKGDIPEGYSVSREKKERFSLILESASTNQTSMYLCATGGTVLYEQYFGPGTRLTVT.

This clonotype was counted between two and nine times. The V call is TRBV7-2, the J call TRBJ2-7; no clear D. V lost 5 bases and J lost 9, with 14 bases in between. The CDR3 sequence is 12 residues long. Germline CDR1 and CDR2: SGHTA and FQGNSA. CDR3 residues: CASSLGIGPQYF. The CDR3, as DNA: TGTGCCAGCAGCCTTGGAATCGGTCCGCAGTACTTC.

The rearrangement joins TRBV29-1 to TRBJ2-1, with D possibly being TRBD2 (5 bases). Germline CDR1 is SQVTM and CDR2 is ANQGSEA. The CDR3 loop spans 15 amino acids. V was pared by 6 bases and J by 0 bases, with 15 bases between. The CDR3 region is CSVPRGRSSYNEQFF. In DNA form, the CDR3 reads TGCAGCGTGCCCCGAGGGCGAAGCTCCTACAATGAGCAGTTCTTC.

This clonotype came up a few times. The chain combines TRBV7-9 with TRBJ2-5; 8 bases line up with TRBD2. Germline V gives CDR1 SEHNR, CDR2 FQNEAQ (reference sequence). J was trimmed by 1 base and V by 6 bases; bases with no gene match: 10. This CDR3 has 16 residues. Here the CDR3 DNA reads TGTGCCAGCAGGCCCAACCTAGCGGGCCTCCAAGAGACCCAGTACTTC. It yields the protein CASRPNLAGLQETQYF.

This clonotype has at least ten counts. The rearrangement joins TRBV29-1 to TRBJ2-4; 7 nucleotides agree with TRBD2. The germline CDR1 and CDR2 sequences are SQVTM and ANQGSEA. The CDR3 runs 11 residues. The V and J ends lost 3 bases and 8 bases, in that order; junction bases with no gene match: 1. The CDR3 loop is CSVEGRDIQYF. In nucleotides, the CDR3 is TGCAGCGTTGAGGGGAGGGACATTCAGTACTTC.

The chain employs TRBV6-6 and TRBJ2-1; 7 positions agree with TRBD2. Germline V gene data show CDR1 as MNHNY and CDR2 as SVGAGI (reference sequence). Trimming took 6 bases from V and 9 from J; bases not matched to a gene: 5. CDR3 size: 12 residues. CDR3 nucleotides: TGTGCCAGCAGCACGACGGGGGGTGAGCAGTTCTTC. Its protein is CASSTTGGEQFF.

This clonotype has only a few counts. V is TRBV30 and J is TRBJ2-7; perhaps TRBD1 as D (6 bases). The germline CDR1 and CDR2 sequences are GTSNPN and SVGIG (reference sequence). CDR3 length: 12 residues. Trimming left V 2 bases short and J 6 bases short, with 11 bases between. The DNA of the CDR3 is TGTGCCTGGAGTCGAACAGGGCTCGAGCAGTACTTC. It encodes CAWSRTGLEQYF.

This clonotype was counted only a few times. The chain joins TRBV20-1 to TRBJ2-2; D remains unclear. The germline V gene has CDR1 DFQATT and CDR2 SNEGSKA (reference sequence). The CDR3 runs to 16 residues. V was clipped by 0 bases and J by 0 bases, with 11 bases between them. DNA for the CDR3: TGCAGTGCTAGAGATAGGAGTTGGGCGAACACCGGGGAGCTGTTTTTT. Protein product: CSARDRSWANTGELFF.

As regards this clonotype: An end of the junction differs from the germline gene, which may be a read error. The J gene is TRBJ2-2, the V gene TRBV20-1, with D possibly TRBD1 on 6 matching bases. The CDR3 is 13 amino acids. In germline, CDR1 is DFQATT, CDR2 SNEGSKA (reference sequence). Here the CDR3 reads CSARPGVTGEPFF. The CDR3 DNA reads as TGCAGTGCTAGACCAGGGGTAACCGGGGAGCCGTTTTTT.

The rearrangement joins TRBV6-1 to TRBJ2-3; TRBD1 matches at 11 bases. The CDR3 is 16 residues long. Per the germline V gene, CDR1 is MNHNS and CDR2 is SASEGT. Trimming cost V 8 bases and J 4 bases; bases outside gene matches: 11. CDR3 sequence (DNA): TGTGCCAGCCTAATAATTAGGACAGGGGGCGCAGATACGCAGTATTTT. Translating it yields CASLIIRTGGADTQYF.

On this clonotype itself: Given a much more abundant clone one base away, this may be a read error. The genes are TRBV7-8 and TRBJ2-7; unclear D gene. There are 14 residues in the CDR3. Germline lookup yields CDR1 SGHVS and CDR2 FQNEAQ. Trimming pared 1 base from V and 3 bases from J, leaving 10 bases between. CDR3 in DNA: TGTGCCAGCAGCTTAGGGAGTATCAACTACGAGCAGTACTTC. Translating gives CASSLGSINYEQYF.